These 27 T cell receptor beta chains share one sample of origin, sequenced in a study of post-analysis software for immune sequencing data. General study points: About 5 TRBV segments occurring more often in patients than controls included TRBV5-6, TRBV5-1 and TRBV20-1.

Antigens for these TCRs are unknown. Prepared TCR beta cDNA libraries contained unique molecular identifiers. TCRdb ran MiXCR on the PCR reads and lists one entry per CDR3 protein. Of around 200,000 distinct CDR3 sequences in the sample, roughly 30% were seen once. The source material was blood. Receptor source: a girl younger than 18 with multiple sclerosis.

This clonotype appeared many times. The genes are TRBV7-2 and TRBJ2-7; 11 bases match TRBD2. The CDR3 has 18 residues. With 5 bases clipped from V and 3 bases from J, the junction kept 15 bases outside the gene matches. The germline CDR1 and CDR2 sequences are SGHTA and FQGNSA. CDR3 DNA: TGTGCCAGCAGCCACCCGGGACTAGCGGCTCTTAGAGGCTACGAGCAGTACTTC. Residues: CASSHPGLAALRGYEQYF.

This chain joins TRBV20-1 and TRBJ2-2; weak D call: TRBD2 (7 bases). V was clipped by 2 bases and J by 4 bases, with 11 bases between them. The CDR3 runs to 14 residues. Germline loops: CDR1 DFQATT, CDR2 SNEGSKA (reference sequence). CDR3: CSARRGARTGELFF. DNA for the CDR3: TGCAGTGCTAGACGGGGGGCGCGCACCGGGGAGCTGTTTTTT.

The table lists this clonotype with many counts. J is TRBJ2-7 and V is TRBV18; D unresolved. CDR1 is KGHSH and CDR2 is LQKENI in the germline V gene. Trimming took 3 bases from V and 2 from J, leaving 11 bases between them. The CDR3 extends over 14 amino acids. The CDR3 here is CASSPPEVAYEQYF. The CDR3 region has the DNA TGTGCCAGCTCACCCCCCGAGGTGGCCTACGAGCAGTACTTC.

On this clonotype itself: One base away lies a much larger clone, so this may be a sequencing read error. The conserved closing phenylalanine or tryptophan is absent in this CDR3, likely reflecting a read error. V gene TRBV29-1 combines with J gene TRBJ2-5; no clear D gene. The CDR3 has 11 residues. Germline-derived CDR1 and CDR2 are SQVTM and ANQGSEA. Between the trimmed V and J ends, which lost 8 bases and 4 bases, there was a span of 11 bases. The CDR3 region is CSWTAGETQYC. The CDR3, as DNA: TGCAGCTGGACGGCCGGAGAGACCCAGTACTGC.

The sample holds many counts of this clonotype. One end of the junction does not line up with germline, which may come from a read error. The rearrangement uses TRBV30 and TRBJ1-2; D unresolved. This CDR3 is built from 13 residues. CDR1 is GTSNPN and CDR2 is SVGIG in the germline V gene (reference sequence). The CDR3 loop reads CARSVRRSYGYTF. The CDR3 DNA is TGTGCCCGGAGTGTACGGCGCAGTTATGGCTACACCTTC.

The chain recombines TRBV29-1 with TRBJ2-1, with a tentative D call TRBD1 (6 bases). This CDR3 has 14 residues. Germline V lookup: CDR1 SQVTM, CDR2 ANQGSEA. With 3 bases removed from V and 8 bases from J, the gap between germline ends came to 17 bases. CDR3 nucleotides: TGCAGCGTTGATAGTAGGACAGATCGCCATGAGCAGTTCTTC. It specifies CSVDSRTDRHEQFF.

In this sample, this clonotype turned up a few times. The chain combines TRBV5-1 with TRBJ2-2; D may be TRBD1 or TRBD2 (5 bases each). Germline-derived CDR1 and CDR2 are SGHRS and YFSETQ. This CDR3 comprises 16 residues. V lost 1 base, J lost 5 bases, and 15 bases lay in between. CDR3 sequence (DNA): TGCGCCAGCAGCTTGCAGGGCCTAGGAGGTACCGGGGAGCTGTTTTTT. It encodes CASSLQGLGGTGELFF.

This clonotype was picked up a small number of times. The CDR3 nucleotides read TGTGCCAGCAGCCAAGTCGGCGGGCCTTCCTACGAGCAGTACTTC. Its protein product is CASSQVGGPSYEQYF. This chain connects TRBV14 to TRBJ2-7, with D tentatively TRBD2 (5 bases). Trimming stripped 1 base from V and 1 base from J, with 11 bases between. This CDR3 region has 15 residues. CDR1 and CDR2 (germline): SGHDN, FVKESK.

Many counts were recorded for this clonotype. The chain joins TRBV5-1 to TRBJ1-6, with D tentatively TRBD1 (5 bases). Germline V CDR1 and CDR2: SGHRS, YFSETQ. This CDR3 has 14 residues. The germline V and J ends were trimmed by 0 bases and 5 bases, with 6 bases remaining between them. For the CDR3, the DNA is TGCGCCAGCAGCTTGGGACAGAATAATTCACCCCTCCACTTT. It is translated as CASSLGQNNSPLHF.

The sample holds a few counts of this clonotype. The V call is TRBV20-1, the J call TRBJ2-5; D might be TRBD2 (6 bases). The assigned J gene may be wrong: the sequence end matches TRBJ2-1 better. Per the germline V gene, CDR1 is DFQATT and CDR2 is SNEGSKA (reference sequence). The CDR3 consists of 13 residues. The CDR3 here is CSARRSSGETQFF. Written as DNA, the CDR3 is TGCAGTGCCAGAAGGAGTTCGGGGGAGACCCAGTTCTTC.

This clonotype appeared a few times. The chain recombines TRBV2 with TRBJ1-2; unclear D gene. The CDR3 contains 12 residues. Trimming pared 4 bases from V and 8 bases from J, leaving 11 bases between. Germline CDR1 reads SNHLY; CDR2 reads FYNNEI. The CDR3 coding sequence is TGTGCCAGCAGTGCCATTTCTATGGGCTACACCTTC. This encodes CASSAISMGYTF.

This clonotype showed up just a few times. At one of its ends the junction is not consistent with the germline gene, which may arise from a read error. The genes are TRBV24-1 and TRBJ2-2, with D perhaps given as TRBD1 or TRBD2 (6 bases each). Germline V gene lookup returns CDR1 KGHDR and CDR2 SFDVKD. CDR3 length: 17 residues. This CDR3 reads CATSDPSGGPNTGERFF. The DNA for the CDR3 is TGTGCCACCAGTGATCCCAGTGGGGGGCCGAACACCGGGGAGCGGTTTTTT.

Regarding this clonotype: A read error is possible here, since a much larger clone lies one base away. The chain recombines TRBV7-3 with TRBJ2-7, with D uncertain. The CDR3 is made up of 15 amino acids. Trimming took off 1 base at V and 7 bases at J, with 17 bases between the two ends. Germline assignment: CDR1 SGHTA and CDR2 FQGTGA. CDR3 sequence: CASSLMVGQKREQYF. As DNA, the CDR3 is TGTGCCAGCAGCTTAATGGTAGGCCAAAAGCGTGAGCAGTACTTC.

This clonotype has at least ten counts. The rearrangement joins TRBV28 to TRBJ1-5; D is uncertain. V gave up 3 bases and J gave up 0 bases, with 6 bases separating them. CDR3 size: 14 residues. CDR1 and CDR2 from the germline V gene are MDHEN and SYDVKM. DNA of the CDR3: TGTGCCAGCAGTTTTTCGGATAGCAATCAGCCCCAGCATTTT. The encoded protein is CASSFSDSNQPQHF.

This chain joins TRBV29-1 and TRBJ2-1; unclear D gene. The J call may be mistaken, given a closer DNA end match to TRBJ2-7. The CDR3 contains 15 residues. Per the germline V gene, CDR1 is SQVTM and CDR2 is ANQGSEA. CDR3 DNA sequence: TGCAGCGTAGGACGGTGGGTCAGCTCCTACAATGAGCAGTACTTC. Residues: CSVGRWVSSYNEQYF.

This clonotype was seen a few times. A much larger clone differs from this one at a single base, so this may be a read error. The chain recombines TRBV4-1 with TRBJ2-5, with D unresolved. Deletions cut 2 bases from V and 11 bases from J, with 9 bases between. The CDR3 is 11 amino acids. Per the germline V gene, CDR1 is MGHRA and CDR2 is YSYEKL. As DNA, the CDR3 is TGCGCCAGCAGCCAATTCAATGAGCAGTACTTC. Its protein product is CASSQFNEQYF.

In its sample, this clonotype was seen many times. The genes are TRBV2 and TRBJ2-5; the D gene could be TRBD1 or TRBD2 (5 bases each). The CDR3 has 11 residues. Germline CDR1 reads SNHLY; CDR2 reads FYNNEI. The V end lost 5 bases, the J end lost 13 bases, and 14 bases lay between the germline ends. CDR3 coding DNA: TGTGCCAGCAGTCCTCTGGGACCAGCGTACTTC. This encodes CASSPLGPAYF.

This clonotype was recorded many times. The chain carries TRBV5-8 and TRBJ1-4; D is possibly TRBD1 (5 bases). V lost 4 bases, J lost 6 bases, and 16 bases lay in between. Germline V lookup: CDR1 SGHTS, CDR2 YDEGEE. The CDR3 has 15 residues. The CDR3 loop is CASSLMGRQDEKLFF. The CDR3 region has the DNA TGTGCCAGCAGCCTAATGGGACGTCAAGATGAAAAACTGTTTTTT.

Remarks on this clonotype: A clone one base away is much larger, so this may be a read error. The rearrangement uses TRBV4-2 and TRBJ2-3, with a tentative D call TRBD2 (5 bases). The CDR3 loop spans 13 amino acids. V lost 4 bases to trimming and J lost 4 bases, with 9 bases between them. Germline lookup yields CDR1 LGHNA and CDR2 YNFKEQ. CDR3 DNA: TGTGCCAGCAGCCCAGGACTCGCAGATACGCAGTATTTT. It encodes CASSPGLADTQYF.

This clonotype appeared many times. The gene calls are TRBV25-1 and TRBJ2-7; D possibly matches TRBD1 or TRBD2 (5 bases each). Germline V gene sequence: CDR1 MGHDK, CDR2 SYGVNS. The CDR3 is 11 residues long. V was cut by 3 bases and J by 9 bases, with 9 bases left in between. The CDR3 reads CASSEGVGQYF. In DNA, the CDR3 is TGTGCCAGCAGTGAGGGGGTCGGGCAGTACTTC.

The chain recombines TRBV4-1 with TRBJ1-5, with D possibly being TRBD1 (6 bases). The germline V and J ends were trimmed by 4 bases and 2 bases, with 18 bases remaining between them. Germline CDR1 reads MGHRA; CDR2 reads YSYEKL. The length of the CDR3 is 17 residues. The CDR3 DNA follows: TGCGCCAGCAGCCGAGATCTGGGGGGCGCGGGCAATCAGCCCCAGCATTTT. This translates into CASSRDLGGAGNQPQHF.

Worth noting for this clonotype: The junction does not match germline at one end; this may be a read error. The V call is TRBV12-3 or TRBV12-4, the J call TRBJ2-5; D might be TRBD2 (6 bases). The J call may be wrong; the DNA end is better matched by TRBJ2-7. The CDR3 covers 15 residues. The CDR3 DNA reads TGTGCCAACAGTTGGGGACTGGCGGGGCCCTACGAGCAGTACTTC. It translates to CANSWGLAGPYEQYF.

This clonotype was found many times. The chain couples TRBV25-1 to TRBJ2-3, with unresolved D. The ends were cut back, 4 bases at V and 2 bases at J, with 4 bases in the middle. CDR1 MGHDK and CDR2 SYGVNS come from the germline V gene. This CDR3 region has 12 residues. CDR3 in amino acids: CASSVYTDTQYF. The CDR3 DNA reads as TGTGCCAGCAGTGTCTACACAGATACGCAGTATTTT.

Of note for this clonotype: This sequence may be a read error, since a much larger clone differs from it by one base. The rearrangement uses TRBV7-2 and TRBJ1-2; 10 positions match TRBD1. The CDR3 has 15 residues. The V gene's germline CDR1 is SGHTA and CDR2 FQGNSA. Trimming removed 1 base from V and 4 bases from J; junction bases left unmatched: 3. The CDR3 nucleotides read TGTGCCAGCAGCTTAGGCCGGGACAGGGGCTATGGCTACACCTTC. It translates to CASSLGRDRGYGYTF.

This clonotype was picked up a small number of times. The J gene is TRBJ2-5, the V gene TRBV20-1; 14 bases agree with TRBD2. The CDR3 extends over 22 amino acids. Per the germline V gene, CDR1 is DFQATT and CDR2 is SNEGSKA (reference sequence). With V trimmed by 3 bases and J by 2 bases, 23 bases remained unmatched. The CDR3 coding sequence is TGCAGTGCTAGGGGCAGGGGACAGGCAGCGGGACTAGCGGGGGTTGGGCAAGAGACCCAGTACTTC. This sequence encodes CSARGRGQAAGLAGVGQETQYF.

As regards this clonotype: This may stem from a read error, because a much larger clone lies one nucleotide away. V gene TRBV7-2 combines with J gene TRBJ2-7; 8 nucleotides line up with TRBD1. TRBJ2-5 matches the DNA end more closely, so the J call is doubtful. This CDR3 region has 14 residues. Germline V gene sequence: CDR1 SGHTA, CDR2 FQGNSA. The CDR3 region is CACSFNRGSETQYF. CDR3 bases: TGTGCCTGCAGCTTTAACAGGGGGTCAGAGACCCAGTACTTC.

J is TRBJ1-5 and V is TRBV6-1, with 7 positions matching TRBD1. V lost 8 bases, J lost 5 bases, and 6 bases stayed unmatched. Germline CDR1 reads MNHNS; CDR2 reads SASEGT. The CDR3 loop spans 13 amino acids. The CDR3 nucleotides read TGTGCCAGCCTGGGACAGAATTATCAGCCCCAGCATTTT. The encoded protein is CASLGQNYQPQHF.